These 9 T cell receptor beta chains were all obtained from the same sample, sequenced in a study of T-cell memory formation after mild COVID-19. TCRdb re-derived calls from the 5' RACE reads in MiXCR, one entry per CDR3 protein. This table holds 300,000 to 400,000 distinct CDR3 sequences, roughly an eighth found once. The specimen sequenced was PBMCs or a T cell subset sorted from them (not recorded which). All receptors come from a man aged 18 to 29 who had mild COVID-19 (a few samples of this study predate the infection). Cell type and time point are not known.

The V gene is TRBV5-4, the J gene TRBJ2-5; the match to TRBD2 covers 15 bases. The trim removed 4 bases at V and 4 bases at J, leaving 2 bases unmatched. The CDR3 consists of 15 residues. Germline CDR1 reads SGHNT; CDR2 reads YYREEE (reference sequence). The CDR3 is CASSGLAGGRETQYF. Here the CDR3 DNA reads TGTGCCAGCAGCGGACTAGCGGGGGGGCGAGAGACCCAGTACTTC.

This chain connects TRBV7-9 to TRBJ2-3; D is perhaps TRBD1 (6 bases). CDR1 and CDR2 from the germline V gene are SEHNR and FQNEAQ (reference sequence). Trimming took 6 bases from V and 6 from J, leaving 16 bases between them. The CDR3 has 14 residues. CDR3 residues: CASSFTGRADTQYF. The CDR3 DNA reads TGTGCCAGCAGTTTTACAGGGCGCGCCGATACGCAGTATTTT.

V gene TRBV6-5 combines with J gene TRBJ1-6; 9 positions match TRBD1. The CDR3 has 14 residues. J lost 8 bases, V lost 4 bases, and 3 bases had no gene match. Per the germline V gene, CDR1 is MNHEY and CDR2 is SVGAGI. CDR3 sequence reads: CASSLNRGHSPLHF. The CDR3 bases are TGTGCCAGCAGTTTGAACAGGGGGCATTCACCCCTCCACTTT.

This clonotype was detected only a few times. The V and J genes are TRBV6-5 and TRBJ2-7; 9 nucleotides align to TRBD1. The V gene end was trimmed by 3 bases and the J gene end by 3 bases; junction bases not matched to a gene: 6. The germline V gene encodes CDR1 MNHEY and CDR2 SVGAGI. The CDR3 covers 15 residues. CDR3 DNA sequence: TGTGCCAGCAGTTATGCGGGACAGGGCGGCTACGAGCAGTACTTC. Its protein is CASSYAGQGGYEQYF.

The chain employs TRBV6-2 or TRBV6-3 and TRBJ1-6; perhaps TRBD1 as D (6 bases). CDR1 and CDR2 from the germline V gene are MNHEY and SVGEGT. The germline V and J ends were trimmed by 6 bases and 9 bases, with 12 bases remaining between them. The CDR3 runs 13 residues. As DNA, the CDR3 is TGTGCCAGCAGGCCTCGGACAGTTTCACCCCTCCACTTT. The encoded protein is CASRPRTVSPLHF.

The sample holds a few counts of this clonotype. The rearrangement joins TRBV5-1 to TRBJ1-4; D possibly corresponds to TRBD1 (5 bases). This CDR3 is built from 13 residues. Germline lookup yields CDR1 SGHRS and CDR2 YFSETQ. Trimming removed 4 bases from V and 6 bases from J, with 10 bases in between. DNA of the CDR3: TGCGCCAGCAGCCCCGGGGGAGATGAAAAACTGTTTTTT. This gives the protein CASSPGGDEKLFF.

This clonotype was counted many times. This chain connects TRBV4-1 to TRBJ2-3; D ambiguous. CDR1 is MGHRA and CDR2 is YSYEKL in the germline V gene. Between the trimmed V and J ends, which lost 2 bases and 1 base, there was a span of 7 bases. CDR3 length: 14 amino acids. CDR3 sequence reads: CASSQTPGTDTQYF. The CDR3 DNA sequence: TGCGCCAGCAGCCAAACCCCGGGCACAGATACGCAGTATTTT.

The table lists this clonotype with a few counts. The chain joins TRBV10-3 to TRBJ2-1, with TRBD1 as a possible D gene (6 bases). The germline V gene has CDR1 ENHRY and CDR2 SYGVKD. Trimming left V 8 bases short and J 7 bases short, with 15 bases between. The CDR3 is 13 amino acids. The CDR3 is CAIGERQGNEQFF. The DNA of the CDR3 is TGTGCCATCGGGGAACGGCAGGGGAATGAGCAGTTCTTC.

This clonotype was seen a handful of times. This chain links TRBV7-8 with TRBJ2-5, with D perhaps TRBD1 or TRBD2 (6 bases each). Germline loops: CDR1 SGHVS, CDR2 FQNEAQ. V lost 2 bases and J lost 5, with 18 bases in between. The length of the CDR3 is 16 residues. The CDR3: CASSLLGGKQTETQYF. CDR3 nucleotide sequence: TGTGCCAGCAGCTTATTGGGGGGCAAGCAAACGGAGACCCAGTACTTC.